Listed here is a single T cell receptor beta chain. Its antigen is still unknown. Base qualities are not recorded, but no much larger clone differs from it by a single base. There are 15 amino acids in the CDR3, from cysteine to phenylalanine inclusive. The CDR3 DNA has 45 bases and is translated from base 1. V is reduced by 2 bases and J by 0 bases, leaving a spacing of 10 bases between them. Reading the germline V gene gives CDR1 SGHRS and CDR2 YFSETQ. PBMCs were isolated by Ficoll-Paque density gradient centrifugation. The data are from a study of T-cell memory formation after mild COVID-19 (dated by TCRdb to the early 2020s). For the study in its entirety: TCR sequence clusters from the two donors were found to be largely donor specific. T-cell clones expanding and contracting after mild COVID-19 in a couple of donors were tracked by longitudinal TCRalpha and TCRbeta repertoire sequencing. The cohort comprised two young, previously healthy adult volunteers, one female and one male.

Overall study outcomes, separate from this receptor: Some responding clones were detected in pre-infection memory, suggesting pre-existing cross-reactive memory T cells joined the SARS-CoV-2 response. Contracting CD4+ clones were located mainly in the CM and EM memory subsets, whereas CD8+ clones were found to be enriched in EMRA. Whether the second-wave clones peaking on day 37 were SARS-CoV-2 specific was not confirmed. Clones that contracted from day 15 to 85 showed balanced CD4/CD8 phenotypes, whereas a second wave of clones that expanded from day 15 to 37 leaned towards CD4+. The study included only a couple of mild cases, and larger cohorts that include severe cases with pre-infection samples were judged to be necessary.

The instrument given in TCRdb is Illumina NovaSeq 6000. cDNA libraries for TCRalpha and TCRbeta were prepared by 5'RACE using constant-segment primers, with sample barcodes and unique molecular identifiers added. RNA was extracted from every sample with Trizol reagent. Amplification of the libraries took two PCR steps, and the second step added a second sample barcode plus Illumina TruSeq adapters. Sequencing of libraries was performed on an Illumina NovaSeq with 2 x 150 bp paired-end reads. For the original study's pipeline: Reads were demultiplexed and collapsed into UMI-guided consensus sequences with migec v1.2.7. Using mixcr v2.1.11, UMI consensuses were aligned to TRA and TRB V and J templates and then assembled into clonotypes. Expanded or contracted clonotypes were those called significant by both edgeR and NoisET, with noise models trained on biological replicates. For edgeR calls, a false discovery rate-adjusted p below 0.01 and a log2 fold-change threshold of 1 were applied. As an exploratory analysis of dynamics, max-normalized trajectories of the 1000 most abundant clonotypes were examined by PCA with hierarchical clustering. Each responding clone was given a CD4 or CD8 phenotype based on the CD4+ and CD8+ repertoires, which had been sequenced separately. In TCRdb, the public reads were trimmed at Q25 with fastp and aligned with MiXCR, with productive beta chains retained. Identical CDR3 proteins give one entry, which carries the most common genes and DNA. TCRdb, not the original authors, processed these V and J calls. Within this sample are around 300,000 distinct CDR3 sequences, with roughly 15% of them counted one time only. About 24% of the sample is held by the ten biggest clonotypes.

Sequenced input: PBMCs or a T cell subset sorted from them (not recorded which). This clonotype was sampled from a man aged 18-30 years who had mild COVID-19 (a few samples of this study predate the infection). The sample titles of this study are shuffled in the database, so cell type and time point are left out; the donor was told from shared clones. The sequence links TRBV5-1 to TRBJ2-3; too little of a D gene remains to name it. In nucleotide form, the sequence is TGCGCCAGCAGCTTATACGGAGACAGCACAGATACGCAGTATTTT. Translated, this is CASSLYGDSTDTQYF.